This T cell receptor beta chain is from a study of OX40 agonist ivuxolimab in advanced cancers. Background on the study: While on treatment, patients had intravenous ivuxolimab at 0.01 to 10 mg/kg every 2 weeks. Head and neck, renal cell, melanoma or hepatocellular carcinoma were the cancers that dose-escalation patients had. Patients were under 90% male with ages about 23 to 80, mean 60. Study-level findings and limits: Blood T cells, both CD4+ and CD8+, expanded clonally by week 6 at 0.1 to 3.0 mg/kg.

About this clone itself: The antigen remains undetermined.

V was shortened by 0 bases and J by 3 bases, with 14 bases between the two germline ends. Germline loops: CDR1 SGHDN, CDR2 FVKESK. This CDR3 contains 16 residues. Assay used: immunoSEQ multiplex PCR; TCRdb lists only in-frame clones, some missing. The sample lists fewer than 70,000 clones, around 90% occurring once. The chain carries TRBV14 and TRBJ1-2, with D uncertain. The material sequenced was CD4+ or CD8+ T cells sorted from blood, taken in a trial of the OX40 agonist ivuxolimab. This TCR derives from an adult with an advanced solid tumor such as melanoma, head and neck, liver or kidney cancer. CDR3 DNA: TGTGCCAGCAGCCAAGAAGGAAGGAAGTTCGACTATGGCTACACCTTC. It yields the protein CASSQEGRKFDYGYTF.